The rows below give T cell receptor beta chains drawn from one sample of a study of blood T cell repertoires in COVID-19. Sequencing was performed with immunoSEQ multiplex PCR; in TCRdb, only in-frame clones are kept and a portion is missing. Of about 78,000 clones listed, 80% to 95% are singletons. The material sequenced was peripheral blood. Receptor source: a woman between 50 and 59 years old in a cohort sampled during active COVID-19. CDR3s include the opening cysteine and the closing phenylalanine or tryptophan.

v_gene	j_gene	len	CDR3aa
TRBV6-5	TRBJ2-7	16	CASSYSRASGLGEQYF
TRBV7-9	TRBJ2-3	14	CASSLGSSTDTQYF
TRBV19	TRBJ2-1	15	CASSIGQGRTGEQFF
TRBV5-4	TRBJ2-7	16	CASSSPGLAYISEQYF
TRBV19	TRBJ2-1	12	CASSMGWDEQFF
TRBV5-1	TRBJ2-7	15	CASSLGTGVYYEQYF
TRBV3-1/TRBV3-2	TRBJ2-1	15	CASSLRLAGDGEQFF
TRBV6-5	TRBJ2-1	14	CASRGGLLSNEQFF
TRBV7-2	TRBJ1-5	17	CASSFGGGQGRGKPQHF
TRBV18	TRBJ2-1	15	CASRQRADAYNEQFF
TRBV19	TRBJ1-2	14	CASTARDRVHGYTF
TRBV6-5	TRBJ1-4	15	CASSYPRTGDEKLFF
TRBV6-5	TRBJ1-3	14	CATRQSSSGNTIYF
TRBV10-3	TRBJ2-7	14	CAISEAGQTYEQYF